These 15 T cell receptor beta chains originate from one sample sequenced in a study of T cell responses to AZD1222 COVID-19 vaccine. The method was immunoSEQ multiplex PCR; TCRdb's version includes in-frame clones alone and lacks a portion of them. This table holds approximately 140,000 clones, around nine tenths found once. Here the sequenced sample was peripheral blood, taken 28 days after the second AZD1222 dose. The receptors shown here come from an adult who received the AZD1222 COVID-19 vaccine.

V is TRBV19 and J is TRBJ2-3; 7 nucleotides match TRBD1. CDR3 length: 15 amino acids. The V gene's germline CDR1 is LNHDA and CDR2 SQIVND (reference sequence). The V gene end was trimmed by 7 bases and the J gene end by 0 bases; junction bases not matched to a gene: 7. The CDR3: CASTLRGRSTDTQYF. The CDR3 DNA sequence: TGTGCCAGTACCCTAAGGGGGCGCAGCACAGATACGCAGTATTTT. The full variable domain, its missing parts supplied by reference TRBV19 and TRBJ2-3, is DGGITQSPKYLFRKEGQNVTLSCEQNLNHDAMYWYRQDPGQGLRLIYYSQIVNDFQKGDIAEGYSVSREKKESFPLTVTSAQKNPTAFYLCASTLRGRSTDTQYFGPGTRLTVL.

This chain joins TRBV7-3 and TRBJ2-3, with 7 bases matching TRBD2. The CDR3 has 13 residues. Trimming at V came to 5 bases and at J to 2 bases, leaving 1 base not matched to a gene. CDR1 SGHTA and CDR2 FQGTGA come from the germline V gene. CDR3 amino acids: CASSGTNTDTQYF. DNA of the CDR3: TGTGCCAGCAGCGGGACTAACACAGATACGCAGTATTTT. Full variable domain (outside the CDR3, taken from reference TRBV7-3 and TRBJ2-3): GAGVSQTPSNKVTEKGKYVELRCDPISGHTALYWYRQSLGQGPEFLIYFQGTGAADDSGLPNDRFFAVRPEGSVSTLKIQRTERGDSAVYLCASSGTNTDTQYFGPGTRLTVL.

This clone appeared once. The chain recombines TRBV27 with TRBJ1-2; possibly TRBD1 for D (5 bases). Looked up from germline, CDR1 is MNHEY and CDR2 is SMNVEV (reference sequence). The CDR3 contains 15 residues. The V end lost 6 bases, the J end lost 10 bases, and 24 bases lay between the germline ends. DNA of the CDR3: TGTGCCAGCAGCCATCGGGACGCCGGGCTAACAGCCTACACCTTC. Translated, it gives CASSHRDAGLTAYTF.

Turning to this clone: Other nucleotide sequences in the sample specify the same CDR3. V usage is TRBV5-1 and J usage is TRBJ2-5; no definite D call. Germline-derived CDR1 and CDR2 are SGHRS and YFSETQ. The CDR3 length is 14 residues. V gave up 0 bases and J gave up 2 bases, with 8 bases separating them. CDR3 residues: CASSLVLQQETQYF. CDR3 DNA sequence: TGCGCCAGCAGCTTGGTACTGCAACAAGAGACCCAGTACTTC.

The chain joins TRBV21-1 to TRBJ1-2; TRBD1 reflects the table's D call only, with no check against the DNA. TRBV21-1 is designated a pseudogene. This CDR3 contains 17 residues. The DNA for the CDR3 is TGTGCCAGCAGCAAATTAGGGGAACCCCCGTTTAACTATGGCTACACCTTC. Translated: CASSKLGEPPFNYGYTF.

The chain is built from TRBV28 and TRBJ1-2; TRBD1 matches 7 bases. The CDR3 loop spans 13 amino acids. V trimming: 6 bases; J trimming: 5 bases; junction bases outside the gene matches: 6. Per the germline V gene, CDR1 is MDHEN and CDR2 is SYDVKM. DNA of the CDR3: TGTGCCAGCAGGACCGCGGGACAGTATGGCTACACCTTC. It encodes CASRTAGQYGYTF.

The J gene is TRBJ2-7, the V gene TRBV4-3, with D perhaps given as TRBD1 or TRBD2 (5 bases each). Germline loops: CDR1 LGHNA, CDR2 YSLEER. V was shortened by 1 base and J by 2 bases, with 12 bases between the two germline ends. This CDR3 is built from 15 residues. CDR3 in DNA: TGCGCCAGCAGCCAAGCTGGGACCGGGGCCTACGAGCAGTACTTC. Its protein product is CASSQAGTGAYEQYF.

CDR3 sequence (DNA): TGTGCCACCAGTGGCTCCCCGAGAAACTACGAGCAGTACTTC. It is translated as CATSGSPRNYEQYF. J is TRBJ2-7 and V is TRBV24-1; D unresolved. This CDR3 spans 14 amino acids. The V and J ends lost 5 bases and 3 bases respectively, with 13 bases between them. Germline V gene lookup returns CDR1 KGHDR and CDR2 SFDVKD.

The CDR3: CASSEAYRGGQPQHF. The CDR3 DNA is TGTGCCAGCAGTGAAGCGTACAGGGGTGGCCAGCCCCAGCATTTT. The genes are TRBV2 and TRBJ1-5, with 7 bases aligning to TRBD1. Trimming removed 0 bases from V and 7 bases from J; junction bases left unmatched: 6. Germline loops: CDR1 SNHLY, CDR2 FYNNEI. This CDR3 contains 15 residues.

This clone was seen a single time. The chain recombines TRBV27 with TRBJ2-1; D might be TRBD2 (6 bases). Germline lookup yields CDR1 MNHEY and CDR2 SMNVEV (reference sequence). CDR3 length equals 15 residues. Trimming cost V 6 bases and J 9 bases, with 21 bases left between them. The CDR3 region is CASRHPTSEGREQFF. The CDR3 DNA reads TGTGCCAGCAGGCACCCGACTAGTGAGGGCCGTGAGCAGTTCTTC.

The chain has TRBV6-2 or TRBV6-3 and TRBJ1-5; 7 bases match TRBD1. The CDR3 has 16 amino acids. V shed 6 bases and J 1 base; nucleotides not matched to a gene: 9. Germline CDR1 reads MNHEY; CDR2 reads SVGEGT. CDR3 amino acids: CASSSDRDGSNQPQHF. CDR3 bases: TGTGCCAGCAGCTCTGACAGGGACGGGAGCAATCAGCCCCAGCATTTT.

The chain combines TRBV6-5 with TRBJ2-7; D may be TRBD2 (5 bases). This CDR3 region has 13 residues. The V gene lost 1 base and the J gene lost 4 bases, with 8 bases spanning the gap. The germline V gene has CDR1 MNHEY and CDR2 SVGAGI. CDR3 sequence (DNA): TGTGCCAGCAGTTACTATACGGGGTACGAGCAGTACTTC. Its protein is CASSYYTGYEQYF.

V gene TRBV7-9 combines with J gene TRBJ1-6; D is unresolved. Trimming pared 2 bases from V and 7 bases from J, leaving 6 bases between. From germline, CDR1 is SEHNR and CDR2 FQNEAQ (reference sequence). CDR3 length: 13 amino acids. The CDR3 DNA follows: TGTGCCAGCAGCTTAAACGGGAATTCACCCCTCCACTTT. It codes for CASSLNGNSPLHF.

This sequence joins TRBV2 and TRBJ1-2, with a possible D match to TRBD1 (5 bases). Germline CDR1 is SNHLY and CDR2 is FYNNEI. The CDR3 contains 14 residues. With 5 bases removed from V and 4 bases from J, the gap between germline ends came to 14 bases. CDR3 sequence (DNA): TGTGCCAGCAGTCTTCACCGGGACGGCTATGGCTACACCTTC. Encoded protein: CASSLHRDGYGYTF. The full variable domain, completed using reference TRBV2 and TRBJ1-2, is EPEVTQTPSHQVTQMGQEVILRCVPISNHLYFYWYRQILGQKVEFLVSFYNNEISEKSEIFDDQFSVERPDGSNFTLKIRSTKLEDSAMYFCASSLHRDGYGYTFGSGTRLTVV.

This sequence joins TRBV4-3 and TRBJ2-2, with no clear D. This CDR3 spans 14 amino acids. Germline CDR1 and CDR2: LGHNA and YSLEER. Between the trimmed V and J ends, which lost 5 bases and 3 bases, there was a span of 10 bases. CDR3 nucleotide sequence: TGCGCCAGCAGCTCGAGACTTTACACCGGGGAGCTGTTTTTT. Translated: CASSSRLYTGELFF.